One sample yielded the 9 T cell receptor beta chains listed below, sequenced in a study of T cells in Graves' hyperthyroidism and ophthalmopathy. RNA transcripts gave rise to amplified TCR beta CDR3 regions. First-round RT-PCR targeting the TCR CDR3 was performed with the HTBI primer set. TCRdb analysed the multiplex PCR reads with MiXCR anew, one entry per CDR3 protein. Of fewer than 500,000 distinct CDR3 sequences listed, roughly 14% are singletons. Sequenced sample: blood. The receptor source for this set is a man between 18 and 35 years old with Graves' ophthalmopathy.

This sequence joins TRBV5-8 and TRBJ1-1; 9 bases agree with TRBD1. The length of the CDR3 is 13 residues. V shed 3 bases and J 5 bases; nucleotides not matched to a gene: 2. Germline values: CDR1 SGHTS, CDR2 YDEGEE. The CDR3 sequence: CASSSDRGTEAFF. The CDR3, as DNA: TGTGCCAGCAGCTCGGACAGGGGTACTGAAGCTTTCTTT.

Many counts were recorded for this clonotype. This sequence joins TRBV5-1 and TRBJ2-1; 9 nucleotides match TRBD1. CDR1 SGHRS and CDR2 YFSETQ come from the germline V gene. This CDR3 has 16 residues. J gave up 2 bases and V 1 base, and 4 bases lay outside the gene matches. CDR3 DNA: TGCGCCAGCAGCTTGTCCGGGACAGGGCCCTACAATGAGCAGTTCTTC. Protein product: CASSLSGTGPYNEQFF.

This clonotype showed up just a few times. V is TRBV19 and J is TRBJ1-5; D uncertain. Looked up from germline, CDR1 is LNHDA and CDR2 is SQIVND (reference sequence). V lost 3 bases to trimming and J lost 0 bases, with 9 bases between them. The CDR3 sequence is 15 residues long. CDR3 in amino acids: CASSIGRYSNQPQHF. The DNA for the CDR3 is TGTGCCAGTAGTATCGGGCGGTATAGCAATCAGCCCCAGCATTTT. Complete variable domain (other parts from reference TRBV19 and TRBJ1-5): DGGITQSPKYLFRKEGQNVTLSCEQNLNHDAMYWYRQDPGQGLRLIYYSQIVNDFQKGDIAEGYSVSREKKESFPLTVTSAQKNPTAFYLCASSIGRYSNQPQHFGDGTRLSIL.

Turning to this clonotype: This may be a read error, as it is one base from a much larger clone. V and J are TRBV6-5 and TRBJ2-1; 9 bases are a match to TRBD2. Germline V CDR1 and CDR2: MNHEY, SVGAGI. The CDR3 length is 17 residues. The V segment lost 4 bases and the J segment 1 base; nucleotides outside the gene matches: 8. CDR3 protein: CASSFLLAGPSYNEQFF. Here the CDR3 DNA reads TGTGCCAGCAGTTTCCTACTAGCGGGCCCTTCCTACAATGAGCAGTTCTTC.

The chain combines TRBV15 with TRBJ1-6; D remains unclear. V was cut by 2 bases and J by 0 bases, with 14 bases left in between. Per the germline V gene, CDR1 is LNHNV and CDR2 is YYDKDF (reference sequence). The CDR3 loop spans 18 amino acids. In DNA form, the CDR3 reads TGTGCCACCAGCAGAACCGGGTCCTCGAGCTCCTATAATTCACCCCTCCACTTT. Translated, it gives CATSRTGSSSSYNSPLHF.

This clonotype was seen only a few times. The chain joins TRBV20-1 to TRBJ1-4, with 7 bases lining up with TRBD1. This CDR3 has 15 residues. Trimming removed 6 bases from V and 7 bases from J; junction bases left unmatched: 14. Germline assignment: CDR1 DFQATT and CDR2 SNEGSKA (reference sequence). CDR3 sequence reads: CSARPGQGVGEKLFF. In nucleotides, the CDR3 is TGCAGTGCCCGGCCGGGCCAGGGGGTTGGTGAAAAACTGTTTTTT.

The chain joins TRBV25-1 to TRBJ2-7; D gene uncertain. This CDR3 has 14 residues. V gave up 5 bases and J gave up 0 bases, with 11 bases separating them. The germline gives CDR1 MGHDK, CDR2 SYGVNS. The CDR3 DNA reads as TGTGCCAGCAGTCATTCCGGAAGCTCCTACGAGCAGTACTTC. Protein: CASSHSGSSYEQYF.

In this sample, this clonotype turned up many times. The gene calls are TRBV6-1 and TRBJ1-2; 8 bases are a match to TRBD1. Unmatched junction bases numbered 8, after V lost 1 base and J lost 4 bases. The CDR3 runs 16 residues. Germline-derived CDR1 and CDR2 are MNHNS and SASEGT. DNA of the CDR3: TGTGCCAGCAGTGAAGTCGACCGGGACAGGACCTATGGCTACACCTTC. Translated: CASSEVDRDRTYGYTF.

The chain uses TRBV4-1 and TRBJ2-3; D gene ambiguous. The CDR3 spans 16 residues. Germline V gene sequence: CDR1 MGHRA, CDR2 YSYEKL. Trimming took 3 bases from V and 1 from J, leaving 14 bases between them. The CDR3 nucleotides are TGCGCCAGCAGCCATCCCCCGGACGCTGGCACAGATACGCAGTATTTT. This sequence encodes CASSHPPDAGTDTQYF.